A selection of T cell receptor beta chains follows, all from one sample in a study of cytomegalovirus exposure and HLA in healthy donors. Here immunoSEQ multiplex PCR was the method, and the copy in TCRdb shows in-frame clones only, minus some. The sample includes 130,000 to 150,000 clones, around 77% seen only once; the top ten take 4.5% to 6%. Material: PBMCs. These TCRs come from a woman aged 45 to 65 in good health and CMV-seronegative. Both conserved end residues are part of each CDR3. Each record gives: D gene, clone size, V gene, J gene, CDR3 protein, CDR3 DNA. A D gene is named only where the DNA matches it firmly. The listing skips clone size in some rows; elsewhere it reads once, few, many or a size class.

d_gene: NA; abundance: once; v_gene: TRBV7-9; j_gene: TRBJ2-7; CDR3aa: CASSEDTRAYEQYF; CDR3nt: TGTGCCAGCAGCGAAGACACGAGGGCCTACGAGCAGTACTTC
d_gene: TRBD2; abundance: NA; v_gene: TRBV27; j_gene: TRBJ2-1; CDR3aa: CASRIGGAYNEQFF; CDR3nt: TGTGCCAGCAGAATCGGGGGGGCCTACAATGAGCAGTTCTTC
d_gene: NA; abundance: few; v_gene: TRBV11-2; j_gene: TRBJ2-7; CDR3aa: CASSRDRIHEQYF; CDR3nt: TGTGCCAGCAGCCGCGACAGGATACACGAGCAGTACTTC
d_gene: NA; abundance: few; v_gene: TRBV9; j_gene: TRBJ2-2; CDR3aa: CASSVSGYTGELFF; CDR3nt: TGTGCCAGCAGCGTCAGCGGATACACCGGGGAGCTGTTTTTT
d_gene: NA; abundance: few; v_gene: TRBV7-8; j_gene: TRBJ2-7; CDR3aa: CASSLGLSSYEQYF; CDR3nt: TGTGCCAGCAGCTTAGGCTTGAGCTCCTACGAGCAGTACTTC
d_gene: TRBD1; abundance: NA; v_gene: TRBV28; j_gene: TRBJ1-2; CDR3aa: CASSGPGQGAEGYTF; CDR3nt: TGTGCCAGCAGTGGCCCGGGACAGGGGGCGGAAGGCTACACCTTC
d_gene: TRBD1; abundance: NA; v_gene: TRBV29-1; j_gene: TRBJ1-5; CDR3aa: CSVGTQGAGQPQHF; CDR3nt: TGCAGCGTTGGAACACAGGGGGCTGGTCAGCCCCAGCATTTT
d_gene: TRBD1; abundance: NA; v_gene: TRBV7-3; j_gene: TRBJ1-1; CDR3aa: CASSLQAGQEGTEAFF; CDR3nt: TGTGCCAGCAGCTTACAAGCGGGACAGGAAGGGACTGAAGCTTTCTTT
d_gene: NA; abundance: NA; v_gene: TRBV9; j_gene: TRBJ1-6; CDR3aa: CASSPTGMTNSPLHF; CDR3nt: TGTGCCAGCAGCCCCACAGGGATGACTAATTCACCCCTCCACTTT
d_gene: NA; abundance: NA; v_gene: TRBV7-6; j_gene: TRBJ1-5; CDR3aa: CASSLGVRDNQPQHF; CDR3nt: TGTGCCAGCAGCTTAGGAGTAAGAGACAATCAGCCCCAGCATTTT
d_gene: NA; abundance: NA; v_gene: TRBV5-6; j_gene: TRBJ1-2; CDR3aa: CASSLGGGSNYGYTF; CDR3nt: TGTGCCAGCAGCTTGGGGGGAGGGTCGAACTATGGCTACACCTTC
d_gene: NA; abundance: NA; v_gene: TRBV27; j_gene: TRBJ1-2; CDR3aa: CASSGLTDNYGYTF; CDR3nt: TGTGCCAGCAGTGGCCTGACAGATAACTATGGCTACACCTTC
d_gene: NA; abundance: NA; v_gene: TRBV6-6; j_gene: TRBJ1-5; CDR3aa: CASSYSGAQYQPQHF; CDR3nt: TGTGCCAGCAGTTACTCAGGGGCACAATATCAGCCCCAGCATTTT
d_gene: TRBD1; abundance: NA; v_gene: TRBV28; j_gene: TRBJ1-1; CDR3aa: CASLPTGVVTEAFF; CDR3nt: TGTGCCAGCCTCCCGACAGGGGTGGTCACTGAAGCTTTCTTT
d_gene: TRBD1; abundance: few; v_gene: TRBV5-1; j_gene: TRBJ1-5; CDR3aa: CASSLGQGDQPQHF; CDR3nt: TGCGCCAGCAGCTTGGGACAGGGAGATCAGCCCCAGCATTTT